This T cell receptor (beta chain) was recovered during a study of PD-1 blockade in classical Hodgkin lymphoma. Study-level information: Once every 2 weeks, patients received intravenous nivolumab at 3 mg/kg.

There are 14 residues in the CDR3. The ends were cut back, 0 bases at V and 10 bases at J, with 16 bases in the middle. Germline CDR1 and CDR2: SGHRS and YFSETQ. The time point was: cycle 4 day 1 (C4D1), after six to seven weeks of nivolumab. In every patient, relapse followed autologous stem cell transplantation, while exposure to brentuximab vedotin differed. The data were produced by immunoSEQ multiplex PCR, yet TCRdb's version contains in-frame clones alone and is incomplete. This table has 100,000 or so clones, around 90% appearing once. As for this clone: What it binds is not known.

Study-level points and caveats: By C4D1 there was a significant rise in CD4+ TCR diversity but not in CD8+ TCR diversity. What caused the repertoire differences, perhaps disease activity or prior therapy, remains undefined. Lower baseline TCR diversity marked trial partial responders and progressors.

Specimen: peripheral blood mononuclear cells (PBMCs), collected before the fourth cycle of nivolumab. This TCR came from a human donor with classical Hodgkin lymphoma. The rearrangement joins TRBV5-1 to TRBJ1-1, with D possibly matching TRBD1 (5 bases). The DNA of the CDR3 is TGCGCCAGCAGCTTGGAACCAGGGAAGTCCGGAGCTTTCTTT. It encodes CASSLEPGKSGAFF.